Listed below are T cell receptor beta chains from one sample, sequenced in a study of T cells after yellow fever vaccination. TCRdb ran MiXCR on the 5' RACE reads and lists one entry per CDR3 protein. This table has about 63,000 distinct CDR3 sequences, approximately 7.4% appearing once. The material was CD8+ T cells sorted from PBMCs, obtained 15 days after the yellow fever booster vaccination. The receptors shown here come from a man aged 25 to 45 who received the YFV17D yellow fever vaccine. CDR3s include the opening cysteine and the closing phenylalanine or tryptophan. A D gene is named only where the DNA matches it firmly. A row's size may be missing; if present it is once, few, many or a size class.

clone size	V gene	D gene	J gene	CDR3 protein	CDR3 DNA
many	TRBV5-5	-	TRBJ2-6	CASSLTPSGANVLTF	TGTGCCAGCAGCTTAACCCCATCTGGGGCCAACGTCCTGACTTTC
many	TRBV12-5	TRBD1	TRBJ1-1	CASGFKEGASTEAFF	TGTGCTAGTGGTTTCAAGGAGGGGGCGAGTACTGAAGCTTTCTTT
many	TRBV10-3	TRBD2	TRBJ2-2	CAITASGSSGELFF	TGTGCCATCACTGCCAGCGGGAGTTCCGGGGAGCTGTTTTTT
many	TRBV20-1	-	TRBJ2-1	CSARSPYSSLNEQFF	TGCAGTGCTAGATCCCCCTATAGTAGCCTCAATGAGCAGTTCTTC
few	TRBV30	-	TRBJ1-1	CAWGRAGLNTEAFF	TGTGCCTGGGGGAGGGCAGGACTGAACACTGAAGCTTTCTTT
many	TRBV9	TRBD2	TRBJ2-1	CASSAGGNLGYNEQFF	TGTGCCAGCAGCGCGGGGGGGAACCTCGGCTACAATGAGCAGTTCTTC
many	TRBV27	-	TRBJ1-2	CASSFANNYGYTF	TGTGCCAGCAGTTTCGCCAACAACTATGGCTACACCTTC
many	TRBV6-5	TRBD1	TRBJ2-7	CASSYGTGGSYEQYF	TGTGCCAGCAGTTACGGGACAGGGGGCTCCTACGAGCAGTACTTC
many	TRBV29-1	-	TRBJ2-3	CSVVLRTDTQYF	TGCAGCGTTGTATTGCGCACAGATACGCAGTATTTT
many	TRBV30	-	TRBJ2-7	CAWSDEGRYEQYF	TGTGCCTGGAGTGATGAGGGTCGTTACGAGCAGTACTTC
many	TRBV13	TRBD1	TRBJ1-2	CASSQTGYGYTF	TGTGCCAGCAGCCAGACAGGGTATGGCTACACCTTC
many	TRBV7-3	-	TRBJ2-1	CASSLVGSRNNEQFF	TGTGCCAGCAGTCTCGTTGGCAGTAGAAACAATGAGCAGTTCTTC
many	TRBV12-3/TRBV12-4	-	TRBJ2-2	CASTSASNTGELFF	TGTGCCAGCACATCGGCCTCGAACACCGGGGAGCTGTTTTTT
many	TRBV19	TRBD1	TRBJ2-1	CASADRGSYNEQFF	TGTGCCAGTGCGGACAGGGGCTCCTACAATGAGCAGTTCTTC
many	TRBV6-2/TRBV6-3	-	TRBJ2-5	CASSYSGEVEETQYF	TGTGCCAGCAGTTACTCGGGGGAGGTGGAAGAGACCCAGTACTTC
many	TRBV29-1	-	TRBJ2-1	CSVERAVPNEQFF	TGCAGCGTTGAACGGGCAGTTCCCAATGAGCAGTTCTTC
many	TRBV29-1	TRBD1	TRBJ2-1	CSVTGQGGSWGEQFF	TGCAGCGTAACTGGACAGGGTGGCTCCTGGGGTGAGCAGTTCTTC
many	TRBV5-1	-	TRBJ1-2	CASSLTSAAKGYTF	TGCGCCAGCAGCTTGACCAGCGCAGCGAAAGGCTACACCTTC
many	TRBV4-2	TRBD2	TRBJ2-2	CASSQDRIRLAGPNTGELFF	TGTGCCAGCAGCCAAGATAGGATCCGACTAGCGGGACCGAACACCGGGGAGCTGTTTTTT
many	TRBV20-1	TRBD2	TRBJ2-4	CSARDSLGLAGGPDKNIQYF	TGCAGTGCTAGAGATTCTCTGGGGCTAGCGGGAGGGCCGGACAAAAACATTCAGTACTTC
many	TRBV7-8	-	TRBJ2-7	CASSLGASEQYF	TGTGCCAGCAGCTTAGGGGCGTCAGAGCAGTACTTC
many	TRBV29-1	TRBD1	TRBJ1-1	CSVMVTGAPEAFF	TGCAGCGTCATGGTGACAGGGGCCCCTGAAGCTTTCTTT
many	TRBV7-2	-	TRBJ1-1	CASSPLVTEAFF	TGTGCCAGCAGCCCTTTGGTCACTGAAGCTTTCTTT
many	TRBV21-1	-	TRBJ1-5	CASSKSVTGLNQPQHF	TGTGCCAGCAGCAAATCAGTAACAGGACTAAATCAGCCCCAGCATTTT
many	TRBV6-5	-	TRBJ2-7	CASSSPGVLSYEQYF	TGTGCCAGCAGTTCACCCGGAGTCCTCTCCTACGAGCAGTACTTC
many	TRBV6-1	-	TRBJ2-7	CASSEVPRNSYEQYF	TGTGCCAGCAGTGAAGTGCCGCGGAACTCCTACGAGCAGTACTTC
many	TRBV15	TRBD2	TRBJ2-2	CATSRPRLAVNTGELFF	TGTGCCACCAGCAGACCCCGACTAGCGGTGAACACCGGGGAGCTGTTTTTT
many	TRBV5-6	-	TRBJ2-1	CASSTFYRELGNEQFF	TGTGCCAGCAGCACTTTCTACCGGGAGTTAGGGAATGAGCAGTTCTTC
many	TRBV27	-	TRBJ2-2	CASSQYTGELFF	TGTGCCAGCAGTCAATACACCGGGGAGCTGTTTTTT
many	TRBV12-3/TRBV12-4	-	TRBJ2-3	CASSSAGPEDTQYF	TGTGCCAGCAGTTCCGCGGGACCCGAGGATACGCAGTATTTT
few	TRBV28	-	TRBJ2-1	CASSFLAAYNEQFF	TGTGCCAGCAGTTTCCTAGCAGCCTACAATGAGCAGTTCTTC
many	TRBV7-8	-	TRBJ2-7	CASSLRLESYEQYF	TGTGCCAGCAGCTTGAGGCTAGAGAGCTACGAGCAGTACTTC
many	TRBV9	TRBD2	TRBJ2-2	CASSVGLAGIAGELFF	TGTGCCAGCAGCGTAGGGCTAGCGGGAATCGCCGGGGAGCTGTTTTTT
many	TRBV20-1	TRBD2	TRBJ2-7	CSAREIAGASSYEQYF	TGCAGTGCTAGAGAAATAGCGGGAGCGAGCTCCTACGAGCAGTACTTC
many	TRBV2	TRBD1	TRBJ2-7	CASRSGTDYEQYF	TGTGCCAGCAGGAGTGGGACAGACTACGAGCAGTACTTC
-	TRBV7-2	TRBD2	TRBJ2-7	CASSSPSSGGSSYEQYF	TGTGCCAGCAGCTCCCCCTCTAGCGGGGGTAGCTCCTACGAGCAGTACTTC
many	TRBV20-1	-	TRBJ2-1	CSAKRGYEQFF	TGCAGTGCTAAGAGGGGCTATGAGCAGTTCTTC
-	TRBV29-1	-	TRBJ2-7	CSVAFVTENEQYF	TGCAGCGTTGCCTTCGTGACAGAGAACGAGCAGTACTTC
few	TRBV4-3	-	TRBJ2-1	CASSQYNYPEPNEQFF	TGCGCCAGCAGCCAATACAACTACCCGGAGCCGAATGAGCAGTTCTTC
many	TRBV19	-	TRBJ2-1	CASSPMKQLVRDEQFF	TGTGCCAGTAGCCCAATGAAACAGTTGGTTAGGGATGAGCAGTTCTTC
many	TRBV27	-	TRBJ2-3	CASSPPWAADTQYF	TGTGCCAGCAGCCCCCCCTGGGCTGCAGATACGCAGTATTTT
-	TRBV29-1	-	TRBJ2-6	CSALGSLFGANVLTF	TGCAGCGCCCTGGGCAGCCTTTTTGGGGCCAACGTCCTGACTTTC
many	TRBV14	-	TRBJ2-7	CASSQEGLYEQYF	TGTGCCAGCAGCCAAGAGGGGCTGTACGAGCAGTACTTC
many	TRBV7-6	TRBD1	TRBJ2-1	CASSFHGTDPRGEQFF	TGTGCCAGCAGCTTTCACGGGACAGACCCCCGAGGTGAGCAGTTCTTC